This T cell receptor beta chain was profiled in a study of OX40 agonist ivuxolimab in advanced cancers. About the study: Ivuxolimab, which patients received intravenously every 2 weeks, was dosed at 0.01 to 10 mg/kg. Notes on the study in general: Clonal expansion was seen in CD4+ and CD8+ blood T cells by week 6 at 0.1 to 3.0 mg/kg. Among some nonresponders, normalized T-cell clonal expansion was also low.

Blood was sampled at baseline, cycle 4 day 1, and cycle 7 day 1. On this clone itself: No antigen is known for it.

This CDR3 region has 14 residues. The V segment lost 0 bases and the J segment 7 bases; nucleotides outside the gene matches: 4. Germline V gene data show CDR1 as MNHEY and CDR2 as SMNVEV (reference sequence). Clones were sequenced by immunoSEQ multiplex PCR, and TCRdb holds only the in-frame ones, with some missing. The table includes approximately 76,000 clones, 88% detected once. The sample was CD4+ or CD8+ T cells sorted from blood, taken in a trial of the OX40 agonist ivuxolimab. This chain uses TRBV27 with TRBJ1-2; 8 nucleotides agree with TRBD1. This TCR was recovered from an adult with an advanced solid tumor such as melanoma, head and neck, liver or kidney cancer. CDR3 amino acids: CASSLSGQGRGYTF. The DNA of the CDR3 is TGTGCCAGCAGTTTATCAGGACAGGGACGTGGCTACACCTTC.